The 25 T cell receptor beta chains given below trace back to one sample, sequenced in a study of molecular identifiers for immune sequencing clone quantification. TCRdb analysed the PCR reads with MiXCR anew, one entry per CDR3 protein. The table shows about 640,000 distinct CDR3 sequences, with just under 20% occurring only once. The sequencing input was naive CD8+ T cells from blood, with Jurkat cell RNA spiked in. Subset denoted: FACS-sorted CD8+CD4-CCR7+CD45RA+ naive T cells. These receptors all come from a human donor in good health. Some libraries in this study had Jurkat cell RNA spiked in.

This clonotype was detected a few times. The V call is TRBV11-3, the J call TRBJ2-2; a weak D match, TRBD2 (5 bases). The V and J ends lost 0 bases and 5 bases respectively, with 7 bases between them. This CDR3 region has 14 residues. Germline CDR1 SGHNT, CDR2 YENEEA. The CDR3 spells CASSLDGGTGELFF. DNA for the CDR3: TGTGCCAGCAGCTTAGATGGCGGGACCGGGGAGCTGTTTTTT.

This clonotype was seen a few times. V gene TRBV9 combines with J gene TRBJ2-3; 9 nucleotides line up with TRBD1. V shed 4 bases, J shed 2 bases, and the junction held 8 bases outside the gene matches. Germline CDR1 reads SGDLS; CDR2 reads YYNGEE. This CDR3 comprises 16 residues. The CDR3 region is CASSSPGQGITDTQYF. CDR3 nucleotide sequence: TGTGCCAGCAGCTCACCGGGACAGGGTATCACAGATACGCAGTATTTT.

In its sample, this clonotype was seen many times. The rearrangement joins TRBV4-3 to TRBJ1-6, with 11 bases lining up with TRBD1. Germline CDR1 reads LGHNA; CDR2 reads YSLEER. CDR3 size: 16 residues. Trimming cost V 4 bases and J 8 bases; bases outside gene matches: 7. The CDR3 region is CASSPDRGRKDSPLHF. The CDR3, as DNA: TGCGCCAGCAGCCCGGACAGGGGGCGCAAAGATTCACCCCTCCACTTT.

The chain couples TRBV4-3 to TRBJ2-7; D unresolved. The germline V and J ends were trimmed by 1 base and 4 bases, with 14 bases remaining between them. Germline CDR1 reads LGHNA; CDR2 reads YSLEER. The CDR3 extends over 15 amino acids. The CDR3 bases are TGCGCCAGCAGCCAAGCGGATACTACCAATTACGAGCAGTACTTC. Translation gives CASSQADTTNYEQYF.

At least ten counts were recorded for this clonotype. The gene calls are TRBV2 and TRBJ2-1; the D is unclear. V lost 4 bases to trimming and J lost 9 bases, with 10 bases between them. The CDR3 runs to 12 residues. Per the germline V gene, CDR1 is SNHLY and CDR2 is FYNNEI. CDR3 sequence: CASSGDIGEQFF. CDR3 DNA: TGTGCCAGCAGTGGAGACATCGGTGAGCAGTTCTTC.

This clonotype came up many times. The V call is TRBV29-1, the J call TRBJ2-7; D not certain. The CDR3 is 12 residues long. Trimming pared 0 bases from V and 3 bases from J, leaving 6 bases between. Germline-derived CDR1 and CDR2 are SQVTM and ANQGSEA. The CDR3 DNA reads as TGCAGCGTTGAAGATGACAACTACGAGCAGTACTTC. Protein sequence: CSVEDDNYEQYF.

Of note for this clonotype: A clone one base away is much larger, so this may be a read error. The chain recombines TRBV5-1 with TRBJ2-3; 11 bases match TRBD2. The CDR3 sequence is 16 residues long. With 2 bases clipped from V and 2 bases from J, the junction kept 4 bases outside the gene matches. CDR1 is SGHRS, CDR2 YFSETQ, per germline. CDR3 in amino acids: CASSFFSGGVTDTQYF. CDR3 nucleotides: TGCGCCAGCAGCTTCTTTAGCGGGGGGGTCACAGATACGCAGTATTTT.

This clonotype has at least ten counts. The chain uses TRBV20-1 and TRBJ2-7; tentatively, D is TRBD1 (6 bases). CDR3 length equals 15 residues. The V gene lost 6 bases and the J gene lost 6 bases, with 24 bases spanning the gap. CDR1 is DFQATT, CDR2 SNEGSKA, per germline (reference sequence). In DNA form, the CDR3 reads TGCAGTGCCAGGGGTCCAGGGATGCTTCAGGTCGAGCAGTACTTC. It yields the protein CSARGPGMLQVEQYF.

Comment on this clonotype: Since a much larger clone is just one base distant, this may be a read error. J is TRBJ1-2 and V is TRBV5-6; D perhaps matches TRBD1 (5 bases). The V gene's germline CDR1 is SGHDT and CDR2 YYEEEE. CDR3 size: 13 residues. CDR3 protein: CAGSRDAAYGYTF. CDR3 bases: TGTGCCGGCAGCCGGGACGCAGCCTATGGCTACACCTTC.

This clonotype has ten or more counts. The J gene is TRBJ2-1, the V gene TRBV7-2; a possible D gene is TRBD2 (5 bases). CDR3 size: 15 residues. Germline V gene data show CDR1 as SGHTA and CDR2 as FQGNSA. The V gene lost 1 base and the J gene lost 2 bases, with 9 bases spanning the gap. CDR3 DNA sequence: TGTGCCAGCAGCTTAGGAGGGAGCGCCTACAATGAGCAGTTCTTC. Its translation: CASSLGGSAYNEQFF.

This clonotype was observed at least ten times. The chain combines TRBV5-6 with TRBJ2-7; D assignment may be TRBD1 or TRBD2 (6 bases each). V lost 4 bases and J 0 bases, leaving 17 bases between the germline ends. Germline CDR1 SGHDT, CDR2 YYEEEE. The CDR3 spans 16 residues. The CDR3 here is CASSGGPTVNSYEQYF. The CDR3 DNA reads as TGTGCCAGCAGCGGGGGGCCGACAGTGAACTCCTACGAGCAGTACTTC.

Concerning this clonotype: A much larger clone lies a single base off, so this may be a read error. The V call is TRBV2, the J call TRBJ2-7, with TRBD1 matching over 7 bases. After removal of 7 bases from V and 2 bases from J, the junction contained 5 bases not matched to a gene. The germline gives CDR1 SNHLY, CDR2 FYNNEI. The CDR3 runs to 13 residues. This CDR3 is CASTEGAAYEQYF. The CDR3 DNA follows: TGTGCCAGCACTGAGGGGGCTGCCTACGAGCAGTACTTC.

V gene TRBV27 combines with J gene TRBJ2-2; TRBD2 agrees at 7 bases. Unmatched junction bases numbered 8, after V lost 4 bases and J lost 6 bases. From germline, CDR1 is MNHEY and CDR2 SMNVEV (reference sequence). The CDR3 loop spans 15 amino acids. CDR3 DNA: TGTGCCAGCAGTTATAGCGGGTTTGATCCCGGGGAGCTGTTTTTT. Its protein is CASSYSGFDPGELFF.

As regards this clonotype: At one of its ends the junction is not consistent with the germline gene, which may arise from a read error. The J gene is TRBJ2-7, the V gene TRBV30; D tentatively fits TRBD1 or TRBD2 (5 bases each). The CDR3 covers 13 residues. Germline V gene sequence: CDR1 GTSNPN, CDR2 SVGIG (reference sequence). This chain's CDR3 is CAWSGDRRYEQCF. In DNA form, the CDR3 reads TGTGCCTGGAGTGGGGACCGACGCTACGAGCAGTGCTTC.

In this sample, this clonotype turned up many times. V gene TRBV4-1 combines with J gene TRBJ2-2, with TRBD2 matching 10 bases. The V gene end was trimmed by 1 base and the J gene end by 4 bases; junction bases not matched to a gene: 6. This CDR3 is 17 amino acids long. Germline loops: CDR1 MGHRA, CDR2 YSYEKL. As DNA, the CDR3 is TGCGCCAGCAGCCAAGCCCCAGCGGGGGGGCTCACCGGGGAGCTGTTTTTT. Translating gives CASSQAPAGGLTGELFF.

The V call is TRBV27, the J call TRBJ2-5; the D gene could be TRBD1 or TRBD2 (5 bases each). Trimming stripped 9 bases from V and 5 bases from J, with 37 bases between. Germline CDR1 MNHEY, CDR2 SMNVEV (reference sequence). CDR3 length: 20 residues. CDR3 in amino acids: CASSQKILGRTLGGDETQYF. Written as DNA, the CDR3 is TGTGCCAGTAGTCAAAAAATCTTGGGACGGACTCTTGGTGGGGATGAGACCCAGTACTTC.

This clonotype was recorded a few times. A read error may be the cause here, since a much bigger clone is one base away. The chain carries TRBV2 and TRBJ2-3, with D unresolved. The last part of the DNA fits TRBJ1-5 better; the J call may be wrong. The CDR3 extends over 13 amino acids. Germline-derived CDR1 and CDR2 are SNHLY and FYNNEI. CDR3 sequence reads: CASSEAYTDTQHF. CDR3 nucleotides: TGTGCCAGCAGTGAAGCCTACACAGATACGCAGCATTTT.

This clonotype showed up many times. The CDR3 bases are TGTGCCACCAGGTGGAGTGGGAAAGGCCAGCCCCAGCATTTT. Encoded protein: CATRWSGKGQPQHF. The chain has TRBV15 and TRBJ1-5; D remains ambiguous. V was cut by 6 bases and J by 7 bases, with 16 bases left in between. The germline gives CDR1 LNHNV, CDR2 YYDKDF (reference sequence). The CDR3 runs to 14 residues.

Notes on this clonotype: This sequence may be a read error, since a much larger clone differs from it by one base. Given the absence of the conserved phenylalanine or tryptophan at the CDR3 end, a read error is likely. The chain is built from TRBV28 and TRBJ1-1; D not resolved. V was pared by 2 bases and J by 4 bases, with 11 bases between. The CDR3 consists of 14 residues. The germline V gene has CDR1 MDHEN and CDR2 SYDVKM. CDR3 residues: CASSLAAGGTEAFL. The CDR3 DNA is TGTGCCAGCAGTTTAGCGGCTGGTGGCACTGAAGCTTTCCTT.

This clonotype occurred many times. The CDR3 protein is CASSQDRYENTEAFF. In nucleotides, the CDR3 is TGCGCCAGCAGCCAAGATCGGTACGAGAACACTGAAGCTTTCTTT. The chain joins TRBV4-3 to TRBJ1-1; unclear D gene. The CDR3 consists of 15 residues. Trimming removed 0 bases from V and 1 base from J, with 9 bases in between. Looked up from germline, CDR1 is LGHNA and CDR2 is YSLEER.

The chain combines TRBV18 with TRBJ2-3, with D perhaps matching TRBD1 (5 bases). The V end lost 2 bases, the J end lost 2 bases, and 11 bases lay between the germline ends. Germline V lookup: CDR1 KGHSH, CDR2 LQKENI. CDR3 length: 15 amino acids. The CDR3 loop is CASSPDSVYTDTQYF. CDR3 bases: TGTGCCAGCTCACCAGACAGCGTATACACAGATACGCAGTATTTT.

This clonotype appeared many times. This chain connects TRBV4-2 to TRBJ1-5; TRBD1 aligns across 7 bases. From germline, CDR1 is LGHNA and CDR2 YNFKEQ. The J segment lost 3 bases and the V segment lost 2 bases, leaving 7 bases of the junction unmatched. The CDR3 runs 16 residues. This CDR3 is CASSQIVGGPNQPQHF. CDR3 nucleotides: TGTGCCAGCAGCCAAATTGTAGGGGGCCCCAATCAGCCCCAGCATTTT.

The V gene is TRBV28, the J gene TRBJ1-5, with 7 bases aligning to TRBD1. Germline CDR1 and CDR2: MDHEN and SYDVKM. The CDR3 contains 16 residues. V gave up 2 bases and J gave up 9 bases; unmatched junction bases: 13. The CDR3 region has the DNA TGTGCCAGCAGTTTAAAGACAGGGACACTTCGTCGGCCCCAGCATTTT. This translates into CASSLKTGTLRRPQHF.

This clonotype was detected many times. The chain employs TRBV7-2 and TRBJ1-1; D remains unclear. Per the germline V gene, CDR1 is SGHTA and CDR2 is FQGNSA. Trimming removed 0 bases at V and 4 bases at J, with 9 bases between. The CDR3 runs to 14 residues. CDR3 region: CASSLAETFTEAFF. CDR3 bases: TGTGCCAGCAGCTTAGCCGAGACCTTCACTGAAGCTTTCTTT.

CDR3 coding DNA: TGTGCCAGCAGTGGTGGAGGGGGCGGAAGCGAGCAGTACTTC. Translating gives CASSGGGGGSEQYF. The V and J genes are TRBV6-1 and TRBJ2-7; weak D call: TRBD1 (7 bases). V dropped 4 bases and J dropped 6 bases, with 16 bases sitting between them. Germline V gene lookup returns CDR1 MNHNS and CDR2 SASEGT. This CDR3 comprises 14 residues.